These T cell receptor beta chains were read from a single sample in a study of cytomegalovirus exposure and HLA in healthy donors. Clones were sequenced by immunoSEQ multiplex PCR, and TCRdb holds only the in-frame ones, with some missing. The table has 130,000 or so clones, approximately 82% seen once; the top ten hold about 3%. Material: PBMCs. The receptors were sampled from a woman between 18 and 29 years old in good health and CMV-seropositive. Both conserved end residues are trimmed from each CDR3.

j_call v_call cdr3_aa
TRBJ2-3 TRBV13 ASSPPTGGGENTQY
TRBJ2-7 TRBV4-2 ATGLAGGPPTYEQY
TRBJ1-1 TRBV7-9 ASSSDPGVEAF
TRBJ1-1 TRBV4-2 ASSLGGGSEAF
TRBJ2-2 TRBV4-1 ASSQGGVANTGELF
TRBJ2-1 TRBV5-1 ASSPDAGKAYNEQF
TRBJ2-5 TRBV5-1 ASSWGSGGGTEQY
TRBJ2-2 TRBV6-1 ASSELGQGTGELF
TRBJ1-1 TRBV10-1 ASTELNTEAF
TRBJ2-7 TRBV18 ASSHDPSHGNEQY
TRBJ2-3 TRBV11-1 ASGPRQVGDTQY
TRBJ1-1 TRBV5-1 ASSGGQGAGTEAF
TRBJ1-3 TRBV28 ASTLTGDGNTIY
TRBJ2-1 TRBV25-1 ASSELPSSGTGGSEQF
TRBJ1-2 TRBV21-1 ASSKEQVGGGGYT
TRBJ2-2 TRBV28 ASSETGVTGELF
TRBJ1-5 TRBV13 ASSPGAQPQH
TRBJ2-5 TRBV6-1 ASATSGDQETQY
TRBJ1-6 TRBV10-1 ASSESGGEGNSPLH
TRBJ1-1 TRBV18 ASSIGTGITEAF
NA TRBV5-1 ASGTAVSYEQY
TRBJ2-7 TRBV9 ASSAGTQPVEQY
TRBJ2-7 TRBV11-2 ASSLQTSGSEQY
TRBJ2-3 TRBV30 AWSVSGSDTQY
TRBJ2-3 TRBV9 ASSAEDTQY
TRBJ2-5 TRBV28 ASHQGSLNFKETQY
TRBJ2-3 TRBV11-2 ASSLRGGMGTDTQY
TRBJ2-7 TRBV5-6 ASSLNALYYEQY
TRBJ2-7 TRBV19 ASSRTSVGEQY
TRBJ1-1 TRBV4-1 ASSQVTWNTEAF
TRBJ2-7 TRBV7-9 SSSPSGGYEQY
TRBJ2-3 TRBV18 ASSLGEVLSTDTQY
TRBJ2-5 TRBV7-6 ASIRDYLGETQY
TRBJ2-1 TRBV11-3 ASSLGSIHNEQF
TRBJ2-7 TRBV27 ASSPGGGFYEQY
TRBJ1-5 TRBV18 ASSLGQTNQPQH
TRBJ2-5 TRBV7-9 ASSTGVVETQY
TRBJ2-7 TRBV7-2 ASSSLALFSYEQY
TRBJ2-3 TRBV2 ASNLAGADTQY
TRBJ2-3 TRBV11-3 ASSLGGLGDTQY
TRBJ2-3 TRBV18 ASSPLRTSEADTQY
TRBJ2-2 TRBV25-1 ASSGGLTGELF
TRBJ2-7 TRBV7-7 ASSLGASYEQY
TRBJ1-2 TRBV19 ASSLQGEVGYT
NA TRBV19 ASSIRGLPYEQY
TRBJ1-5 TRBV2 ASRGGSNQPQH
TRBJ1-4 TRBV5-1 ASSFGPHGSGSF
TRBJ1-3 TRBV19 ASSEGVSSGNTIY
TRBJ2-7 TRBV7-9 ASSSRGREYEQY
TRBJ1-1 TRBV10-3 AIKARGQSRNTEAF
TRBJ1-6 TRBV30 ASSYRGRRNNSPLH
TRBJ1-2 TRBV6-5 ASSYSRDRGWDGYT